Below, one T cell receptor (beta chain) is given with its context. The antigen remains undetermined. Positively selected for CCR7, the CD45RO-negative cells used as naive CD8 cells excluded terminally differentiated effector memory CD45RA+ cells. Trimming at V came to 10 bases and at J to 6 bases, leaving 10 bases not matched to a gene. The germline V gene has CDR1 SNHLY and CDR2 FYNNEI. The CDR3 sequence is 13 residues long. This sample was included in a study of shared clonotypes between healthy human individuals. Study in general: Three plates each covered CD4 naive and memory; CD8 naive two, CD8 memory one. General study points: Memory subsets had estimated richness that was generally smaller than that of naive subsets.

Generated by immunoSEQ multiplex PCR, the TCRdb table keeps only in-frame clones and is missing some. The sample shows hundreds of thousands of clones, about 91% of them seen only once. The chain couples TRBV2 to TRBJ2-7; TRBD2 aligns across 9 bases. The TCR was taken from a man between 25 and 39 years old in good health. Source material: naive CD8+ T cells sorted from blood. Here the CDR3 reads CATLAGDRSEQYF. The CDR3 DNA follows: TGTGCCACCTTAGCGGGGGACCGCTCCGAGCAGTACTTC.